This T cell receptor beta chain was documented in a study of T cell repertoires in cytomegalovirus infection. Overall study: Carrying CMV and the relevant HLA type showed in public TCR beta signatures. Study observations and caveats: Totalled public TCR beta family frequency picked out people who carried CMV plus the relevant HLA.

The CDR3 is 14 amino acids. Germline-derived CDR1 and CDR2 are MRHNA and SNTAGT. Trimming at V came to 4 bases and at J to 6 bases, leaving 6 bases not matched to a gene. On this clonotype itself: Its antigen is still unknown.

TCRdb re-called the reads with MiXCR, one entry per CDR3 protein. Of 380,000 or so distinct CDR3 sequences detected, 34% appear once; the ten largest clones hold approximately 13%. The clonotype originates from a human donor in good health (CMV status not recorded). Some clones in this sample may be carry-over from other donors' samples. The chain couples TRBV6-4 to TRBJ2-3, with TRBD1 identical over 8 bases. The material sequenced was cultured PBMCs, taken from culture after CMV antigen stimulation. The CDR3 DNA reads TGTGCCAGCAGTGCTCAGACAGGGGTGGATACGCAGTATTTT. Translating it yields CASSAQTGVDTQYF.